The 26 T cell receptor beta chains below all came from one sample that was sequenced in a study of OX40 agonist ivuxolimab in advanced cancers. Here immunoSEQ multiplex PCR was the method, and the copy in TCRdb shows in-frame clones only, minus some. The data hold 60,000 to 75,000 clones, with roughly 83% observed a single time. Material: CD4+ or CD8+ T cells sorted from blood, obtained in a trial of the OX40 agonist ivuxolimab. The receptors were gathered from an adult with an advanced solid tumor such as melanoma, head and neck, liver or kidney cancer.

This chain joins TRBV6-4 and TRBJ2-3; D may be TRBD1 (5 bases). CDR3 length: 14 residues. Trimming stripped 3 bases from V and 5 bases from J, with 12 bases between. From germline, CDR1 is MRHNA and CDR2 SNTAGT. CDR3 sequence (DNA): TGTGCCAGCAGTGAGGCAGGGTTCGGAGATACGCAGTATTTT. As protein: CASSEAGFGDTQYF.

The genes are TRBV27 and TRBJ2-7; D perhaps matches TRBD1 (6 bases). Germline V gene sequence: CDR1 MNHEY, CDR2 SMNVEV (reference sequence). V shed 3 bases and J shed 0 bases, with 12 bases lying between them. This CDR3 is built from 15 residues. The CDR3 DNA reads TGTGCCAGCAGTTTTGGGACACCGAGCTCCTACGAGCAGTACTTC. The encoded protein is CASSFGTPSSYEQYF.

This chain joins TRBV5-4 and TRBJ2-5; D perhaps matches TRBD2 (6 bases). The CDR3 runs 14 residues. Trimming stripped 0 bases from V and 4 bases from J, with 10 bases between. The germline V gene has CDR1 SGHNT and CDR2 YYREEE (reference sequence). The CDR3 loop is CASSLAGVLETQYF. The CDR3 nucleotides are TGTGCCAGCAGCTTGGCGGGGGTCCTAGAGACCCAGTACTTC.

V is TRBV18 and J is TRBJ2-5; 7 nucleotides match TRBD1. In germline, CDR1 is KGHSH, CDR2 LQKENI. V shed 6 bases and J 1 base; nucleotides not matched to a gene: 14. This CDR3 is 17 amino acids long. CDR3 bases: TGTGCCAGCTCCCCCTGGCATTTGACAGGGAGCCAAGAGACCCAGTACTTC. Protein product: CASSPWHLTGSQETQYF.

V gene TRBV29-1 combines with J gene TRBJ1-1, with D possibly matching TRBD1 (5 bases). V gave up 3 bases and J gave up 1 base, with 6 bases separating them. Germline V lookup: CDR1 SQVTM, CDR2 ANQGSEA. There are 12 residues in the CDR3. CDR3 sequence: CSVEGGNTEAFF. CDR3 nucleotides: TGCAGCGTTGAGGGGGGGAACACTGAAGCTTTCTTT.

Here the CDR3 DNA reads TGCAGCGTTGAAGATCAACTGGGGAGCACTGAAGCTTTCTTT. Its translation: CSVEDQLGSTEAFF. The rearrangement joins TRBV29-1 to TRBJ1-1; D unresolved. Germline CDR1 reads SQVTM; CDR2 reads ANQGSEA. V shed 0 bases and J shed 4 bases, with 12 bases lying between them. The CDR3 totals 14 residues.

The chain couples TRBV28 to TRBJ1-5, with 7 bases matching TRBD1. The CDR3 is 14 amino acids. The germline V gene encodes CDR1 MDHEN and CDR2 SYDVKM. V was clipped by 6 bases and J by 4 bases; unmatched bases: 6. CDR3 DNA: TGTGCCAGCAGACCGGGACAGATTAATCAGCCCCAGCATTTT. Protein product: CASRPGQINQPQHF.

This clone appeared once. V usage is TRBV5-6 and J usage is TRBJ2-2; TRBD1 matches 8 bases. The CDR3 spans 15 residues. J was trimmed by 5 bases and V by 4 bases; bases with no gene match: 7. Per the germline V gene, CDR1 is SGHDT and CDR2 is YYEEEE. CDR3 coding DNA: TGTGCCAGCAGCCCTTGGGACAGGAGGACCGGGGAGCTGTTTTTT. The encoded protein is CASSPWDRRTGELFF.

This clone has only a few counts. The gene calls are TRBV9 and TRBJ2-1; D ambiguous. Trimming cost V 1 base and J 0 bases, with 8 bases left between them. The CDR3 length is 15 residues. CDR1 SGDLS and CDR2 YYNGEE come from the germline V gene. The CDR3 nucleotides are TGTGCCAGCAGCGTAAGGCAGAGCTCCTACAATGAGCAGTTCTTC. Residues: CASSVRQSSYNEQFF.

The V call is TRBV19, the J call TRBJ1-2; 7 positions match TRBD1. This CDR3 region has 13 residues. V lost 5 bases to trimming and J lost 4 bases; unmatched junction nucleotides: 4. Germline CDR1 is LNHDA and CDR2 is SQIVND (reference sequence). CDR3 residues: CASSGWDSYGYTF. CDR3 nucleotides: TGTGCCAGTAGTGGATGGGACAGCTATGGCTACACCTTC. The full variable domain, completed using reference TRBV19 and TRBJ1-2, is DGGITQSPKYLFRKEGQNVTLSCEQNLNHDAMYWYRQDPGQGLRLIYYSQIVNDFQKGDIAEGYSVSREKKESFPLTVTSAQKNPTAFYLCASSGWDSYGYTFGSGTRLTVV.

This clone was seen a handful of times. V usage is TRBV7-9 and J usage is TRBJ1-2; TRBD1 is a possible D gene (5 bases). V gave up 0 bases and J gave up 8 bases, with 13 bases separating them. The CDR3 covers 14 residues. CDR1 SEHNR and CDR2 FQNEAQ come from the germline V gene (reference sequence). In DNA form, the CDR3 reads TGTGCCAGCAGCTTAGCGGTGGGGCACGGAGGCTACACCTTC. Translating gives CASSLAVGHGGYTF.

The chain couples TRBV9 to TRBJ1-2; D remains ambiguous. The germline CDR1 and CDR2 sequences are SGDLS and YYNGEE. The V end lost 1 base, the J end lost 14 bases, and 15 bases lay between the germline ends. CDR3 size: 12 residues. DNA for the CDR3: TGTGCCAGCAGCGTATCCTGGGCCGATCCGACCTTC. Translated: CASSVSWADPTF. Based on the CDR3 plus reference TRBV9 and TRBJ1-2, the full variable domain is DSGVTQTPKHLITATGQRVTLRCSPRSGDLSVYWYQQSLDQGLQFLIQYYNGEERAKGNILERFSAQQFPDLHSELNLSSLELGDSALYFCASSVSWADPTFGSGTRLTVV.

The rearrangement uses TRBV6-1 and TRBJ2-7; D is undetermined. There are 14 residues in the CDR3. Trimming left V 3 bases short and J 0 bases short, with 9 bases between. Germline CDR1 and CDR2: MNHNS and SASEGT. For the CDR3, the DNA is TGTGCCAGCAGTGATATGGGCAGCTCCTACGAGCAGTACTTC. Its protein is CASSDMGSSYEQYF.

This clone was counted a single time. The rearrangement joins TRBV2 to TRBJ2-7, with D unresolved. CDR3 length: 11 amino acids. Germline-derived CDR1 and CDR2 are SNHLY and FYNNEI. Trimming removed 4 bases at V and 4 bases at J, with 5 bases between. The CDR3 loop is CASSGVYEQYF. CDR3 DNA: TGTGCCAGCAGTGGAGTATACGAGCAGTACTTC.

The chain is built from TRBV7-2 and TRBJ1-1, with D possibly matching TRBD1 (5 bases). The CDR3 loop spans 14 amino acids. V lost 6 bases and J lost 6, with 17 bases in between. The germline V gene encodes CDR1 SGHTA and CDR2 FQGNSA. The CDR3 loop reads CASSSRQTPPEAFF. In DNA, the CDR3 is TGTGCCAGCAGTTCAAGACAGACCCCTCCTGAAGCTTTCTTT.

This clone was seen more than once but under ten times. The chain combines TRBV4-3 with TRBJ1-6; D gene uncertain. The CDR3 runs to 17 residues. Germline V gene lookup returns CDR1 LGHNA and CDR2 YSLEER. Trimming took off 0 bases at V and 1 base at J, with 10 bases between the two ends. The CDR3 here is CASSQDKTGSYNSPLHF. In nucleotides, the CDR3 is TGCGCCAGCAGCCAAGATAAGACGGGTTCCTATAATTCACCCCTCCACTTT.

The V call is TRBV4-2, the J call TRBJ1-1; D remains unclear. Germline loops: CDR1 LGHNA, CDR2 YNFKEQ. The germline V and J ends were trimmed by 5 bases and 0 bases, with 7 bases remaining between them. The CDR3 runs to 13 residues. For the CDR3, the DNA is TGTGCCAGCAGCTTGGATTTGAACACTGAAGCTTTCTTT. Its protein product is CASSLDLNTEAFF.

The genes are TRBV5-1 and TRBJ2-5; D may correspond to TRBD1 or TRBD2 (5 bases each). This CDR3 contains 17 residues. Looked up from germline, CDR1 is SGHRS and CDR2 is YFSETQ. V was trimmed by 0 bases and J by 2 bases, leaving 17 bases between them. CDR3 DNA sequence: TGCGCCAGCAGCTTGGGGGGGACCCGACAGATACAAGAGACCCAGTACTTC. As protein: CASSLGGTRQIQETQYF. Variable domain in full (rest from reference TRBV5-1 and TRBJ2-5): KAGVTQTPRYLIKTRGQQVTLSCSPISGHRSVSWYQQTPGQGLQFLFEYFSETQRNKGNFPGRFSGRQFSNSRSEMNVSTLELGDSALYLCASSLGGTRQIQETQYFGPGTRLLVL.

This clone showed up just a few times. V usage is TRBV5-5 and J usage is TRBJ1-2; D remains ambiguous. Germline V CDR1 and CDR2: SGHKS, YYEKEE (reference sequence). CDR3 length equals 13 residues. Trimming took 0 bases from V and 6 from J, leaving 9 bases between them. The CDR3 coding sequence is TGTGCCAGCAGCTTGGACAGCTTCGATGGCTACACCTTC. Amino acid sequence: CASSLDSFDGYTF.

The chain uses TRBV7-8 and TRBJ2-7, with a possible D match to TRBD2 (5 bases). Germline-derived CDR1 and CDR2 are SGHVS and FQNEAQ. Between the trimmed V and J ends, which lost 5 bases and 5 bases, there was a span of 19 bases. This CDR3 is built from 15 residues. For the CDR3, the DNA is TGTGCCAGCAGCCTCCCAGATACGGGAAGGCACGAGCAGTACTTC. Translated, it gives CASSLPDTGRHEQYF.

The DNA of the CDR3 is TGTGCCAGCAGCCTACAGGGGGCTATCGAGCAGTACTTC. It codes for CASSLQGAIEQYF. V gene TRBV7-2 combines with J gene TRBJ2-7; 9 bases match TRBD1. The germline V gene encodes CDR1 SGHTA and CDR2 FQGNSA. With 5 bases clipped from V and 6 bases from J, the junction kept 5 bases outside the gene matches. The CDR3 totals 13 residues. Filled out from reference TRBV7-2 and TRBJ2-7, the complete variable domain reads GAGVSQSPSNKVTEKGKDVELRCDPISGHTALYWYRQSLGQGLEFLIYFQGNSAPDKSGLPSDRFSAERTGGSVSTLTIQRTQQEDSAVYLCASSLQGAIEQYFGPGTRLTVT.

The chain combines TRBV25-1 with TRBJ2-5, with 11 bases lining up with TRBD1. With the DNA end fitting TRBJ2-7 better, the J assignment may be wrong. Germline assignment: CDR1 MGHDK and CDR2 SYGVNS. The CDR3 loop spans 14 amino acids. CDR3 nucleotide sequence: TGTGCCAGCTCCCGGACAGGGGGCTTCTACGAGCAGTACTTC. As protein: CASSRTGGFYEQYF.

This clone appeared a few times. The gene calls are TRBV7-2 and TRBJ1-1, with 7 bases fitting TRBD1. The CDR3 spans 14 residues. Germline V gene data show CDR1 as SGHTA and CDR2 as FQGNSA. V was pared by 5 bases and J by 2 bases, with 5 bases of the junction left unmatched. CDR3 nucleotides: TGTGCCAGCAGCCTGGGACAGACAAACACTGAAGCTTTCTTT. It codes for CASSLGQTNTEAFF.

This chain joins TRBV7-8 and TRBJ2-3; TRBD2 aligns across 8 bases. The CDR3 is made up of 17 amino acids. The V gene end was trimmed by 4 bases and the J gene end by 3 bases; junction bases not matched to a gene: 12. CDR1 is SGHVS and CDR2 is FQNEAQ in the germline V gene. CDR3 in amino acids: CASSYQRGGRGTDTQYF. The CDR3 nucleotides are TGTGCCAGCAGCTACCAACGCGGGGGGCGGGGGACAGATACGCAGTATTTT.

This chain links TRBV19 with TRBJ1-1; no clear D gene. Germline V gives CDR1 LNHDA, CDR2 SQIVND (reference sequence). The CDR3 extends over 16 amino acids. The V end lost 3 bases, the J end lost 0 bases, and 14 bases lay between the germline ends. CDR3 sequence (DNA): TGTGCCAGTAGTATGGGCATGGTAACCTTGAACACTGAAGCTTTCTTT. Its protein is CASSMGMVTLNTEAFF.

This clone was seen only a few times. The J gene is TRBJ2-3, the V gene TRBV11-3; tentative D call: TRBD2 (6 bases). Germline V lookup: CDR1 SGHNT, CDR2 YENEEA. Trimming cost V 2 bases and J 1 base, with 10 bases left between them. This CDR3 has 15 amino acids. The CDR3 DNA follows: TGTGCCAGCAGCTTATACCTAGCGCGCACAGATACGCAGTATTTT. Translating it yields CASSLYLARTDTQYF.